Listed below are T cell receptor beta chains from one sample, sequenced in a study of cytomegalovirus exposure and HLA in healthy donors. The data were produced by immunoSEQ multiplex PCR, yet TCRdb's version contains in-frame clones alone and is incomplete. The sample lists some 130,000 clones; 66% were seen once. Specimen: PBMCs. Receptor source: a human donor in good health. Each CDR3 is given with its conserved first and last residue. The order of the fields is clone size, D gene, J gene, V gene, CDR3 DNA, CDR3 protein. The D gene is left open where the match is weak. Only some rows state a clone size, as once, few, many or a class for expanded clones.

size: NA; D: NA; J: TRBJ2-7; V: TRBV9; DNA: TGTGCCAGCAGCGTAGCTCTGGCGGTGCCCTTCTACGAGCAGTACTTC; CDR3: CASSVALAVPFYEQYF
size: few; D: NA; J: TRBJ1-2; V: TRBV7-9; DNA: TGTGCCAGCAGGGGGGCGGACACCTATGGCTACACCTTC; CDR3: CASRGADTYGYTF
size: NA; D: NA; J: TRBJ2-5; V: TRBV7-3; DNA: TGTGCCAGCAGCTATCAGCAGGGAGAGACCCAGTACTTC; CDR3: CASSYQQGETQYF
size: NA; D: NA; J: TRBJ1-5; V: TRBV2; DNA: TGTGCCAGCAGTGGGGCTCCACAGGGTCAGCCCCAGCATTTT; CDR3: CASSGAPQGQPQHF
size: NA; D: NA; J: TRBJ1-3; V: TRBV28; DNA: TGTGCCAGCAGTTCAGGAAACACCATATATTTT; CDR3: CASSSGNTIYF
size: NA; D: NA; J: TRBJ2-7; V: TRBV21-1; DNA: TGTGCCAGCAGCAATGGCCTAGCGGGAGCCCACGAGCAGTACTTC; CDR3: CASSNGLAGAHEQYF
size: NA; D: TRBD2; J: TRBJ2-5; V: TRBV5-4; DNA: TGTGCCAGCAGCTCCGCTGGGGGGAGGTCAGCGGGAGGGCCCCAAGAGACCCAGTACTTC; CDR3: CASSSAGGRSAGGPQETQYF
size: NA; D: NA; J: TRBJ2-5; V: TRBV10-1; DNA: TGCGCCAGCAGTCTTAACAGGGACCAAGAGACCCAGTACTTC; CDR3: CASSLNRDQETQYF
size: few; D: TRBD2; J: TRBJ2-7; V: TRBV6-1; DNA: TGTGCCAGCAGTGAAGCTATTTTCCGACTAGCGGGGGCCGGGGAGCAGTACTTC; CDR3: CASSEAIFRLAGAGEQYF
size: few; D: NA; J: TRBJ2-7; V: TRBV4-1; DNA: TGCGCCAGCAGCCAAGCCCTCCTCTACGAGCAGTACTTC; CDR3: CASSQALLYEQYF
size: NA; D: TRBD2; J: TRBJ2-1; V: TRBV5-4; DNA: TGTGCCAGCAGCAAACTAGCGGGAGACAACAATGAGCAGTTCTTC; CDR3: CASSKLAGDNNEQFF
size: NA; D: NA; J: TRBJ2-3; V: TRBV28; DNA: TGTGCCAGCAACCAGGGAACAGATACGCAGTATTTT; CDR3: CASNQGTDTQYF
size: NA; D: NA; J: TRBJ2-7; V: TRBV18; DNA: TGTGCCAGCTCACCACCGTCCAGGGACTACGAGCAGTACTTC; CDR3: CASSPPSRDYEQYF
size: NA; D: NA; J: TRBJ2-7; V: TRBV28; DNA: TGTGCCAGCAGACTACAGGGATACGAGCAGTACTTC; CDR3: CASRLQGYEQYF
size: NA; D: TRBD1; J: TRBJ2-1; V: TRBV25-1; DNA: TGTGCCAGCATTAACCCCGGGACAGGATACAATGAGCAGTTCTTC; CDR3: CASINPGTGYNEQFF
size: NA; D: NA; J: TRBJ1-1; V: TRBV7-6; DNA: TGTGCCAGCAGCTTACTTGGGGACACAGCCGAAGCTTTCTTT; CDR3: CASSLLGDTAEAFF
size: few; D: TRBD1; J: TRBJ2-2; V: TRBV29-1; DNA: TGCAGCGTTCGTCCGGGACAGGGGGTTTCGAACACCGGGGAGCTGTTTTTT; CDR3: CSVRPGQGVSNTGELFF
size: few; D: NA; J: TRBJ2-7; V: TRBV10-3; DNA: TGTGCCACCGAAATGGAGCAGGGGTACCACGAGCAGTACTTC; CDR3: CATEMEQGYHEQYF
size: NA; D: NA; J: TRBJ1-2; V: TRBV6-6; DNA: TGTGCCAGCATTAGAGACCACTCAGGGTATGGCTACACCTTC; CDR3: CASIRDHSGYGYTF
size: few; D: TRBD1; J: TRBJ2-7; V: TRBV28; DNA: TGTGCCAGCAGTGCCCCGGGACAGGGGGCCGAGCAGTACTTC; CDR3: CASSAPGQGAEQYF
size: NA; D: NA; J: TRBJ2-1; V: TRBV29-1; DNA: TGCAGCGTTGAAGATCTTAAAGGACTTAGGCAATATGAGCAGTTCTTC; CDR3: CSVEDLKGLRQYEQFF
size: NA; D: NA; J: TRBJ2-7; V: TRBV18; DNA: TGTGCCAGCTCACCACCGGGGCCAGGGAAATACTCCTACGAGCAGTACTTC; CDR3: CASSPPGPGKYSYEQYF
size: NA; D: TRBD1; J: TRBJ2-1; V: TRBV9; DNA: TGTGCCAGCAGCGGAACAGGGGCATCTTATGAGCAGTTCTTC; CDR3: CASSGTGASYEQFF
size: NA; D: NA; J: TRBJ2-7; V: TRBV4-2; DNA: TGTGCCAGCAGCCAAGAATTGCGTGGGAGCTACGAGCAGTACTTC; CDR3: CASSQELRGSYEQYF
size: NA; D: TRBD1; J: TRBJ2-3; V: TRBV7-9; DNA: TGTGCCAGCAGCCCCAGGACAGGGCCAGATACGCAGTATTTT; CDR3: CASSPRTGPDTQYF
size: few; D: TRBD2; J: TRBJ2-2; V: TRBV7-2; DNA: TGTGCCAGCAGCTTAAAGAGCAGGCGGACTAGCGGGAAAACCGGGGAGCTGTTTTTT; CDR3: CASSLKSRRTSGKTGELFF
size: few; D: TRBD1; J: TRBJ1-1; V: TRBV6-5; DNA: TGTGCCAGCAGTTCGGCCAGGGGGCCATCTGAAGCTTTCTTT; CDR3: CASSSARGPSEAFF
size: NA; D: TRBD2; J: TRBJ2-3; V: TRBV18; DNA: TGTGCCAGCTCACACTCTAGCGGGAGGTCCCCAGATACGCAGTATTTT; CDR3: CASSHSSGRSPDTQYF
size: NA; D: NA; J: TRBJ2-3; V: TRBV18; DNA: TGTGCCAGCTCACCCTCGGGCCAGGGCATAGGTACGCAGTATTTT; CDR3: CASSPSGQGIGTQYF
size: NA; D: TRBD2; J: TRBJ2-2; V: TRBV11-3; DNA: TGTGCCAGCAGCTTCTCTAGCGGTAACACCGGGGAGCTGTTTTTT; CDR3: CASSFSSGNTGELFF
size: once; D: TRBD2; J: TRBJ2-7; V: TRBV19; DNA: TGTGCCAGTAGTATCGGACCCACTAGCGGAAACGAGCAGTACTTC; CDR3: CASSIGPTSGNEQYF
size: NA; D: TRBD2; J: TRBJ2-3; V: TRBV2; DNA: TGTGCCAGCAGTGCCGGGACTAGCGGGAGGAGGGATACGCAGTATTTT; CDR3: CASSAGTSGRRDTQYF
size: NA; D: NA; J: TRBJ2-4; V: TRBV2; DNA: TGTGCCAGCAGGACCGGGGACGGGGGAAACATTCAGTACTTC; CDR3: CASRTGDGGNIQYF
size: NA; D: NA; J: TRBJ1-5; V: TRBV6-1; DNA: TGTGCCAGCAGTGAAGGGGGCAGCCTGGGGCCCCAGCATTTT; CDR3: CASSEGGSLGPQHF
size: few; D: NA; J: TRBJ2-7; V: TRBV5-1; DNA: TGCGCCAGCAGCTTGGCCCTTCCGGGAGAGGGGTTCTCCTACGAGCAGTACTTC; CDR3: CASSLALPGEGFSYEQYF
size: NA; D: TRBD2; J: TRBJ2-3; V: TRBV18; DNA: TGTGCCAGCTCACCCGACCTAGCGGGAGACACGCAGTATTTT; CDR3: CASSPDLAGDTQYF
size: once; D: TRBD2; J: TRBJ2-7; V: TRBV5-1; DNA: TGCGCCAGCAGCCGATCTCTAGCGGAAATTGCCTACGAGCAGTACTTC; CDR3: CASSRSLAEIAYEQYF
size: NA; D: TRBD2; J: TRBJ2-7; V: TRBV6-4; DNA: TGTGCCAGCAGTGAGGTTAGCGGGAGGCGATACGAGCAGTACTTC; CDR3: CASSEVSGRRYEQYF
size: NA; D: TRBD1; J: TRBJ2-2; V: TRBV5-5; DNA: TGTGCCAGCAGCTTGCTTCCGGGACAGGGGGCTATCACCGGGGAGCTGTTTTTT; CDR3: CASSLLPGQGAITGELFF
size: NA; D: TRBD2; J: TRBJ2-7; V: TRBV6-6; DNA: TGTGCCAGCAGCCACTTATTAGCGGGGGCACACGAGCAGTACTTC; CDR3: CASSHLLAGAHEQYF
size: NA; D: NA; J: TRBJ2-2; V: TRBV4-1; DNA: TGCGCCAGCAGCGAGAGAGGGGACTCCGGGGAGCTGTTTTTT; CDR3: CASSERGDSGELFF
size: NA; D: NA; J: TRBJ2-7; V: TRBV21-1; DNA: TGTGCCAGCAGCCCAACCACTGGGACTAGCGGGAGCTCCTACGAGCAGTACTTC; CDR3: CASSPTTGTSGSSYEQYF
size: NA; D: TRBD2; J: TRBJ2-1; V: TRBV5-1; DNA: TGCGCCAGCAGACACTCCACCGGGACTAACTACAATGAGCAGTTCTTC; CDR3: CASRHSTGTNYNEQFF
size: NA; D: NA; J: TRBJ2-6; V: TRBV18; DNA: TGTGCCAGCTCACCATCGGGTTACTCTGGGGCCAACGTCCTGACTTTC; CDR3: CASSPSGYSGANVLTF
size: NA; D: TRBD1; J: TRBJ1-1; V: TRBV6-1; DNA: TGTGCCAGCAGTGTCGCCGGGACAGTCGGTGTGGAAGCTTTCTTT; CDR3: CASSVAGTVGVEAFF
size: NA; D: TRBD1; J: TRBJ2-5; V: TRBV11-2; DNA: TGTGCCAGCAGCCTACGACAGGGTAGGGCGATTCTAGAGACCCAGTACTTC; CDR3: CASSLRQGRAILETQYF
size: NA; D: TRBD1; J: TRBJ1-2; V: TRBV18; DNA: TGTGCCAGCTCACCAGGACAGGAAGGGCGCTACACCTTC; CDR3: CASSPGQEGRYTF
size: NA; D: NA; J: TRBJ1-1; V: TRBV5-4; DNA: TGTGCCAGCAGCCGGACACAGAATGAAGCTTTCTTT; CDR3: CASSRTQNEAFF
size: few; D: TRBD2; J: TRBJ2-5; V: TRBV7-2; DNA: TGTGCCAGCAGCTCTGGACTAGCGGGAGAGACCCAGTACTTC; CDR3: CASSSGLAGETQYF
size: few; D: TRBD2; J: TRBJ2-7; V: TRBV5-6; DNA: TGTGCCAGCAGCTTGGTGGCAGCGGGAACCTACGAGCAGTACTTC; CDR3: CASSLVAAGTYEQYF
size: NA; D: TRBD2; J: TRBJ2-1; V: TRBV14; DNA: TGTGCCAGCAGCCCTAGCGGGGGTTACAATGAGCAGTTCTTC; CDR3: CASSPSGGYNEQFF
size: NA; D: TRBD1; J: TRBJ2-7; V: TRBV14; DNA: TGTGCCAGCAGCCAGGACAGGCGGGACGAGCAGTACTTC; CDR3: CASSQDRRDEQYF
size: NA; D: NA; J: TRBJ2-7; V: TRBV4-2; DNA: TGTGCCAGCAGCCAAGATGAAGGGGGACGATTCACCTACGAGCAGTACTTC; CDR3: CASSQDEGGRFTYEQYF
size: NA; D: NA; J: TRBJ2-1; V: TRBV7-8; DNA: TGTGCCAGCAGCCTGCAGGGTTTAAGAAACAATGAGCAGTTCTTC; CDR3: CASSLQGLRNNEQFF